This T cell receptor (beta chain) was identified during a study of shared clonotypes between healthy human individuals. Here immunoSEQ multiplex PCR was the method, and the copy in TCRdb shows in-frame clones only, minus some. The profile shows roughly 2 million clones, about 94% of them singletons. With 5 bases clipped from V and 6 bases from J, the junction kept 4 bases outside the gene matches. The CDR3 is 14 amino acids. Germline lookup yields CDR1 SNHLY and CDR2 FYNNEI. The sequence came from a man aged 18 to 29 in good health. Source material: naive CD4+ T cells sorted from blood. Subset denoted: CD45RA+ positively selected. V is TRBV2 and J is TRBJ2-3, with TRBD2 matching over 11 bases. The CDR3, as DNA: TGTGCCAGCAGTCCTAGCGGGGGGTTTGATACGCAGTATTTT. It yields the protein CASSPSGGFDTQYF.